This T cell receptor beta chain was sequenced for a study of technical replicates of blood from a few donors. Measured with immunoSEQ multiplex PCR; TCRdb has only the in-frame clones, and not every one. The table has under 95,000 clones, roughly nine tenths seen once. Trimming stripped 0 bases from V and 4 bases from J, with 7 bases between. This CDR3 comprises 13 residues. Germline lookup yields CDR1 SGHRS and CDR2 YFSETQ. This sequence joins TRBV5-1 and TRBJ1-1; no definite D call. This clonotype was sampled from a human donor in good health. Some clones in this sample may be carry-over from other donors' samples. Source material: T cells isolated from PBMCs. The CDR3 sequence: CASSLASLTEAFF. As DNA, the CDR3 is TGCGCCAGCAGCTTGGCATCACTCACTGAAGCTTTCTTT.